This TCR beta chain was observed in a study of T cells in women clearing cervical HPV infection. Turning to this clone: Its target is not known. The read comes to an end 3 residues before the CDR3 does, leaving the germline J gene to fill in the end.

The V gene end was trimmed by 5 bases and the J gene end by 7 bases; junction bases not matched to a gene: 6. The CDR3 extends over 15 amino acids. CDR1 is SEHNR, CDR2 FQNEAQ, per germline (reference sequence). Study conclusions and caveats: TRBV6-7 abundance was lower in cases than controls (approximately 0.1% versus 0.17%).

Clones were read by immunoSEQ multiplex PCR, and TCRdb kept only the in-frame ones, dropping some. The repertoire table contains roughly 30,000 clones. Material: blood buffy coat. The TCR originated in a woman aged 18-70 years with a cervical HPV16 infection that either progressed to CIN3+ or cleared (not recorded which). The V call is TRBV7-9, the J call TRBJ2-1, with TRBD2 matching 12 bases. The CDR3 reads CASSPRTSGTNEQFF. The sequenced part of the CDR3 DNA is TGTGCCAGCAGCCCAAGGACTAGCGGGACTAATGAG.